This T cell receptor (beta chain) stems from a study of blood T cell repertoires in COVID-19. Germline CDR1 is MNHEY and CDR2 is SVGAGI. CDR3 length: 14 residues. V was trimmed by 5 bases and J by 7 bases, leaving 12 bases between them. Generated by immunoSEQ multiplex PCR, the TCRdb table keeps only in-frame clones and is missing some. The data hold approximately 200,000 clones, with 94% observed a single time. V is TRBV6-5 and J is TRBJ1-6; the D gene is possibly TRBD1 (6 bases). What was sequenced was peripheral blood. This clonotype was obtained from a man aged 25 to 40 with COVID-19, enrolled during active disease. CDR3 residues: CASSRTDENSPLHF. The CDR3 coding sequence is TGTGCCAGCAGTAGGACAGACGAAAATTCACCCCTCCACTTT.